This is a list of T cell receptor beta chains from one sample in a study of follicular helper T cells after annual influenza vaccination. Sequencing was performed with immunoSEQ multiplex PCR; in TCRdb, only in-frame clones are kept and a portion is missing. This table has 8,000 to 8,500 clones, roughly 80% appearing once. Material: CXCR5+ CD38- circulating T follicular helper cells from blood, obtained on the day of influenza vaccination. These receptors came from an adult who received the influenza vaccine. The CDR3 runs from the conserved cysteine through the conserved F or W. The D gene is left open where the match is weak. Rows give clone size only sometimes, using once, few, many, or a class for an expanded clone.

TRBV2	TRBJ1-1	-	-	TGTGCCAGCAACAAAGGTCCCGGGACTGAAGCTTTCTTT	CASNKGPGTEAFF
TRBV7-9	TRBJ1-5	-	once	TGTGCCAGCAGCCGTAATAGCAATCAGCCCCAGCATTTT	CASSRNSNQPQHF
TRBV4-2	TRBJ2-7	-	few	TGTGCCAGCAGCCAAGCCTCTGCTACCTACGAGCAGTACTTC	CASSQASATYEQYF
TRBV4-1	TRBJ1-1	-	-	TGCGCCAGCAGCCAAGTGGCAGAGAACACTGAAGCTTTCTTT	CASSQVAENTEAFF
TRBV7-3	TRBJ1-6	TRBD1	-	TGTGCCAGCAGCCCCTGGACAGGGAACTATAATTCACCCCTCCACTTT	CASSPWTGNYNSPLHF
TRBV9	TRBJ1-2	TRBD1	-	TGTGCCAGCAGCAGGGGACAGGGTAACTATGGCTACACCTTC	CASSRGQGNYGYTF
TRBV19	TRBJ2-7	TRBD1	-	TGTGCCAGTTCACGGGACAGTGGAAGGTACGAGCAGTACTTC	CASSRDSGRYEQYF
TRBV23-1	TRBJ1-1	-	-	TGCGCCAGCAGTCAATCGAACAGGCCGAACACTGAAGCTTTCTTT	CASSQSNRPNTEAFF
TRBV9	TRBJ1-6	TRBD1	-	TGTGCCAGCAGCATATCGACAGGGACCAATTCACCCCTCCACTTT	CASSISTGTNSPLHF
TRBV7-8	TRBJ2-1	TRBD1	-	TGTGCCAGCAGCGTAACAGGGGACAATGAGCAGTTCTTC	CASSVTGDNEQFF
TRBV5-8	TRBJ2-5	TRBD2	once	TGTGCCAGCAGGGGGACTAGCGGGGAGACCCAGTACTTC	CASRGTSGETQYF
TRBV5-1	TRBJ2-5	TRBD2	-	TGCGCCAGCAGCCCGGGACTAGCGGGGGAGGAGACCCAGTACTTC	CASSPGLAGEETQYF
TRBV27	TRBJ2-7	-	-	TGTGCCAGCAGTTCCCCTCGTTCCTACGAGCAGTACTTC	CASSSPRSYEQYF
TRBV18	TRBJ2-1	-	few	TGTGCCAGCTCACCATTGACTAGAAACAATGAGCAGTTCTTC	CASSPLTRNNEQFF
TRBV30	TRBJ2-3	TRBD2	once	TGTGCCTGGAGTGTTTCCCCCACACTAGCGGGGGGGAGCACAGATACGCAGTATTTT	CAWSVSPTLAGGSTDTQYF
TRBV28	TRBJ1-3	-	once	TGTGCCAGCAGTTCGGGCGTCTCTGGAAACACCATATATTTT	CASSSGVSGNTIYF
TRBV19	TRBJ1-5	-	-	TGTGCCAGCTCCGGACAGATAAGCAATCAGCCCCAGCATTTT	CASSGQISNQPQHF
TRBV16	TRBJ1-5	-	-	TGTGCCAGCAGCCAATGGGCGGGTAGTAGCAATCAGCCCCAGCATTTT	CASSQWAGSSNQPQHF
TRBV5-6	TRBJ1-3	-	-	TGTGCCAGCAGCTTGGCAGCCGCGAGCTCTGGAAACACCATATATTTT	CASSLAAASSGNTIYF
TRBV10-1	TRBJ2-3	TRBD2	-	TGCGCCAGCAGTGACCTTAGCGGGGGGGCTGATACGCAGTATTTT	CASSDLSGGADTQYF
TRBV2	TRBJ2-1	-	-	TGTGCCTCCCGCCGGGACACCTACCAAACGCAGTTCTTC	CASRRDTYQTQFF
TRBV7-2	TRBJ2-3	-	-	TGTGCCAGCAGCCCTCCAGGGATCTACGATACGCAGTATTTT	CASSPPGIYDTQYF
TRBV4-1	TRBJ2-1	TRBD2	few	TGCGCCAGCAGCCAAGTCCTAAGGACTAGGAATGAGCAGTTCTTC	CASSQVLRTRNEQFF
TRBV2	TRBJ1-4	TRBD1	-	TGTGCCAGGCGGACAGGGGGGGACGAAAAACTGTTTTTT	CARRTGGDEKLFF
TRBV14	TRBJ1-4	TRBD1	-	TGTGCCAGCAGCCCAAACAGGGGCCTCGTAGAAAAACTGTTTTTT	CASSPNRGLVEKLFF
TRBV7-2	TRBJ1-3	-	few	TGTGCCAGCAGCCGCTCTGGAAACACCATATATTTT	CASSRSGNTIYF
TRBV7-9	TRBJ2-3	TRBD2	-	TGTGCCAGCAGAATTGGGACTAGCGGGGGAGATACGCAGTATTTT	CASRIGTSGGDTQYF
TRBV10-3	TRBJ1-2	-	-	TGTGCCATCAGTGACTCCCTCCAGACCAACTATGGCTACACCTTC	CAISDSLQTNYGYTF
TRBV14	TRBJ1-6	-	-	TGTGCCAGCAGCCGAGGGACATTGAGTTCACCCCTCCACTTT	CASSRGTLSSPLHF
TRBV7-3	TRBJ1-2	-	-	TGTGCCAGCAGCTTACGCAGTAACTATGGCTACACCTTC	CASSLRSNYGYTF
TRBV11-2	TRBJ2-7	TRBD1	-	TGTGCCAGCAGCTTGGCCGGGACAGGGCCCTACGAGCAGTACTTC	CASSLAGTGPYEQYF
TRBV6-5	TRBJ2-5	-	-	TGTGCCAGCAGCCCTCGACCAGGGAGGCAAGAGACCCAGTACTTC	CASSPRPGRQETQYF
TRBV29-1	TRBJ2-3	-	-	TGCAGCGTCGGCCCCGCTACCGTCACAGATACGCAGTATTTT	CSVGPATVTDTQYF
TRBV15	TRBJ1-5	TRBD1	once	TGTGCCACCAGCGGACAGGACGGCCTTGGGAACAAGCCCCAGCATTTT	CATSGQDGLGNKPQHF
TRBV4-1	TRBJ1-5	-	once	TGCGCCAGCAGCCAAGAAGGCTTAGGGACGCGGAGGAATCAGCCCCAGCATTTT	CASSQEGLGTRRNQPQHF
TRBV28	TRBJ1-2	TRBD1	-	TGTGCCAGCAGACGAACCGGGACAGACGACTATGGCTACACCTTC	CASRRTGTDDYGYTF
TRBV30	TRBJ2-7	-	-	TGTGCCTGGAGTGCGGACAGCCTCTACGAGCAGTACTTC	CAWSADSLYEQYF
TRBV2	TRBJ1-1	-	-	TGTGCCAGCACTCAGGGCCCCATCACTGAAGCTTTCTTT	CASTQGPITEAFF
TRBV21-1	TRBJ2-7	-	-	TGTGCCAGCAGCTCGGGCGCTCGGGACGAGCAGTACTTC	CASSSGARDEQYF
TRBV19	TRBJ1-1	-	-	TGTGCCAGTAAAAGGGGGGATTACACTGAAGCTTTCTTT	CASKRGDYTEAFF
TRBV5-3	TRBJ2-7	-	once	TGTGCCAGCAGCACGGACGTTAGCTCCTACGAGCAGTACTTC	CASSTDVSSYEQYF
TRBV2	TRBJ2-3	TRBD2	-	TGTGCCAGCATTCCCGGGAGGGGAGATACGCAGTATTTT	CASIPGRGDTQYF
TRBV28	TRBJ1-2	TRBD1	-	TGTGCCAGCAGTTCTCAAGGACAGGGCCACTATGGCTACACCTTC	CASSSQGQGHYGYTF
TRBV5-4	TRBJ2-5	-	once	TGTGCCAGCAGCTTGGAAGAGACCCAGTACTTC	CASSLEETQYF
TRBV28	TRBJ2-7	-	-	TGTGCCAGCGTTGGGGGGCTGGAGCAGTACTTC	CASVGGLEQYF
TRBV28	TRBJ1-4	-	-	TGTGCCAGCGGGGAGAAGCATGAAAAACTGTTTTTT	CASGEKHEKLFF
TRBV5-1	TRBJ2-6	TRBD1	-	TGCGCCAGCAGCTTGGTTGGGACAGGGGCCTCTGGGGCCAACGTCCTGACTTTC	CASSLVGTGASGANVLTF
TRBV19	TRBJ1-2	TRBD1	-	TGTGCCAGTTTCAAATTTACAGGGGGCGATAATGGCTACACCTTC	CASFKFTGGDNGYTF
TRBV2	TRBJ1-2	TRBD1	-	TGTGCCAGCAGTGAAAAACGGGACAGCACCTTC	CASSEKRDSTF
TRBV5-5	TRBJ2-2	TRBD1	-	TGTGCCAGCAGGCATGAAGACAGGGATTACACCGGGGAGCTGTTTTTT	CASRHEDRDYTGELFF
TRBV19	TRBJ2-1	-	-	TGTGCCAGTAGTCCCCTTCAAACAGAGCTAAATGAGCAGTTCTTC	CASSPLQTELNEQFF
TRBV2	TRBJ1-5	-	few	TGTGCCAGCAGTGCGGAGGGGGGATACCAGCCCCAGCATTTT	CASSAEGGYQPQHF
TRBV10-1	TRBJ2-3	-	-	TGCGCCAGCAGTGAGTCGCCCCAGCCGGGGGATACGCAGTATTTT	CASSESPQPGDTQYF
TRBV2	TRBJ2-2	-	-	TGTGCCAGCAGTGATAATGAGGTTTCCACCGGGGAGCTGTTTTTT	CASSDNEVSTGELFF